This section outlines one T cell receptor (beta chain) sequence together with its context. Its antigen is unidentified. This record comes from a study of cytomegalovirus exposure and HLA in healthy donors. Overall study: Out of about 179 million T cells, an earlier analysis found roughly 110 million unique TCR beta sequences in total. Study-wide findings and caveats: A prior analysis recorded that most TCR beta V segments were productive about 87% or about 30% of the time. The dataset shows that most TCR sequences were rare, while some public TCRs occurred in many donors.

The CDR3 extends over 12 amino acids. Looked up from germline, CDR1 is PRHDT and CDR2 is FYEKMQ (reference sequence). V was pared by 2 bases and J by 13 bases, with 12 bases between. It was with 60 Vbeta and 13 Jbeta primers that the PCR ran. The table came from immunoSEQ multiplex PCR; TCRdb's copy has only in-frame clones and leaves some out. The table records around 90,000 clones, roughly 60% of them present only once. This chain links TRBV13 with TRBJ2-1; TRBD2 might be the D (5 bases). The sequence was obtained from a woman aged 30 to 39 in good health and CMV-seropositive. Sequencing was performed on PBMCs. CDR3 residues: CASSLSGRNQFF. CDR3 nucleotide sequence: TGTGCCAGCAGCTTATCGGGAAGGAACCAGTTCTTC. Full variable domain (missing parts from reference TRBV13 and TRBJ2-1): AAGVIQSPRHLIKEKRETATLKCYPIPRHDTVYWYQQGPGQDPQFLISFYEKMQSDKGSIPDRFSAQQFSDYHSELNMSSLELGDSALYFCASSLSGRNQFFGPGTRLTVL.